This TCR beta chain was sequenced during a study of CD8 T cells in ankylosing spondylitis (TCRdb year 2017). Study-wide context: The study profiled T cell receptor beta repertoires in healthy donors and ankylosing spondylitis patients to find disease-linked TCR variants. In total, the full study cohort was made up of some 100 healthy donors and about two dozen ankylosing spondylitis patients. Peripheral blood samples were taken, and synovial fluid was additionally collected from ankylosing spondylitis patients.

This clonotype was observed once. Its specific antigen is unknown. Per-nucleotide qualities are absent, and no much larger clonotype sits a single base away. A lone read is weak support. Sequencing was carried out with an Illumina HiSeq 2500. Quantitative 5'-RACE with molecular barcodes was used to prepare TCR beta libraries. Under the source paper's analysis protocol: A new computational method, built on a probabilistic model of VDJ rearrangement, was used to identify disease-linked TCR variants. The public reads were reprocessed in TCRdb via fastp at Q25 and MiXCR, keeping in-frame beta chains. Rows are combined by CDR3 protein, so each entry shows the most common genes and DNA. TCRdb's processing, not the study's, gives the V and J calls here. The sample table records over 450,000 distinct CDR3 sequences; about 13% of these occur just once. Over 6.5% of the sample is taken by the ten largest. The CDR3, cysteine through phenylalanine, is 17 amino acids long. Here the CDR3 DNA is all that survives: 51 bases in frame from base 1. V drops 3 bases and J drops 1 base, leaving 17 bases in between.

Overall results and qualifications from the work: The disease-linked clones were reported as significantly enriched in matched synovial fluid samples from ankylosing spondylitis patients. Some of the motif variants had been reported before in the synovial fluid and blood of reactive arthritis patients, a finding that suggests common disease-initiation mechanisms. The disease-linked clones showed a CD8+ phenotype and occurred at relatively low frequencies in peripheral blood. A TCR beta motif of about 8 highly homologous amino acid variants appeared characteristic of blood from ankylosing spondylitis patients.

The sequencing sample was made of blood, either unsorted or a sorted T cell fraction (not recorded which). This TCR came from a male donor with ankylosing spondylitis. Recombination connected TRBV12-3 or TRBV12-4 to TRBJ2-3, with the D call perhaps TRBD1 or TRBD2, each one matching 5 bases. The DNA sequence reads TGTGCCAGCAGTTTGGGGGAAGGACTGTTCCGCACAGATACGCAGTATTTT. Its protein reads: CASSLGEGLFRTDTQYF.